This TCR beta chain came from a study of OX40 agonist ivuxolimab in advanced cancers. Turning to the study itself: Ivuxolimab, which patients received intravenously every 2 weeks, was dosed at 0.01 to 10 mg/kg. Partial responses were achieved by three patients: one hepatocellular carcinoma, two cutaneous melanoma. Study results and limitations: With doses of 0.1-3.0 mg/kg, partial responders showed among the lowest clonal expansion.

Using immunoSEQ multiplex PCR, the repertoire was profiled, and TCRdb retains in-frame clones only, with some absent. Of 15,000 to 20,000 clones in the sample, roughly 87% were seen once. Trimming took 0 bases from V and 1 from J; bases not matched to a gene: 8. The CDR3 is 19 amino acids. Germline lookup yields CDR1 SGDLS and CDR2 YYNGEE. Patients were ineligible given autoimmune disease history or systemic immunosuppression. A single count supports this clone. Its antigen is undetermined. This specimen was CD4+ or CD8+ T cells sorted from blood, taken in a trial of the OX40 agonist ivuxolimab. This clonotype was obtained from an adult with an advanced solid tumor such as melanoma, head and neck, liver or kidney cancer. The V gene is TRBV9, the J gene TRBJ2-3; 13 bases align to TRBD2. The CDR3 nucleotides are TGTGCCAGCAGCGTAGGGGGGACTAGCGGGACCCCCGGCACAGATACGCAGTATTTT. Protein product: CASSVGGTSGTPGTDTQYF.